Sequencing of this T cell receptor beta chain was carried out in a study of T cell repertoires and Cas9 in healthy adults (dated by TCRdb to 2016 to 2019). Concerning the study at large: Multi-effector potency, cytotoxicity and lineage determination within the CD4 and CD8 compartments were characterized for SpCas9-reactive T cells. The study examined preexisting T cell immunity against the Streptococcus pyogenes Cas9 nuclease (SpCas9) used in CRISPR gene editing.

Receptors were amplified or captured by the immunoSEQ multiplex PCR assay. Here the immuneACCESS table is served through TCRdb, limited to in-frame sequences with V and J called. Missing clones are a known gap in these copies; in checked studies unresolved V genes cover under half, and the rest lacks a known reason. Across this sample there are 20,000 to 25,000 clones, with 90% seen only once. Approximately 0.69% of the sample is held by the ten biggest clonotypes. Healthy humans served as the donors. This clone was detected once. Its antigen is unknown. Qualities for individual bases were not recorded, and no much larger clone is one base off. Findings and caveats that apply to the study as a whole: In vitro, SpCas9-reactive regulatory T cells were reported to reduce the proliferation and function of SpCas9-reactive effector T cells.

The CDR3 contains 13 residues, cysteine and phenylalanine counted. Only the CDR3 portion is preserved as DNA: 39 bases, with reading frame beginning at the first base. V is pared back by 5 bases and J by 3 bases, with 11 bases lying between the germline termini. As encoded in the germline V gene (reference sequence), CDR1 is MNHNY while CDR2 is SVGAGI. Recombination connected TRBV6-6 to TRBJ2-7; TRBD1 is perhaps the D gene, given 6 matching bases. The sequencing input was CD4+ effector T cells (CD127+, CD25-, CD137-, CD154-) from PBMCs; culture status not recorded. The source is a human donor in good health. The CDR3 here reads CASSKQGFYEQYF. The nucleotide sequence is TGTGCCAGCAGTAAACAGGGATTCTACGAGCAGTACTTC.